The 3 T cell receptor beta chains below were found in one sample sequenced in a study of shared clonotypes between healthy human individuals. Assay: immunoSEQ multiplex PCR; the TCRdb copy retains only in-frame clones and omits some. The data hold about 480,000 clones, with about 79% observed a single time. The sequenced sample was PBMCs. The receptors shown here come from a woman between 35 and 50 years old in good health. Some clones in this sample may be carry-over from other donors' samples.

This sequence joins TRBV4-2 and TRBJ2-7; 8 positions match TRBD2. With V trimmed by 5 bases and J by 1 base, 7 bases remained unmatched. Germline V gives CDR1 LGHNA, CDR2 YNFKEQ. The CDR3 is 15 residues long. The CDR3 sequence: CASSAGLERSYEQYF. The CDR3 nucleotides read TGTGCCAGCAGCGCGGGACTAGAGCGGTCCTACGAGCAGTACTTC.

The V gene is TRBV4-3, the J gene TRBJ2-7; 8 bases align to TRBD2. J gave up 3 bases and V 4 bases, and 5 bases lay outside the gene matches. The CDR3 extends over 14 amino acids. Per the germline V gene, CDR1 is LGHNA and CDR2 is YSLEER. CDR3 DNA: TGCGCCAGCAGCCCGGGACTAGGCGGCTACGAGCAGTACTTC. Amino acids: CASSPGLGGYEQYF.

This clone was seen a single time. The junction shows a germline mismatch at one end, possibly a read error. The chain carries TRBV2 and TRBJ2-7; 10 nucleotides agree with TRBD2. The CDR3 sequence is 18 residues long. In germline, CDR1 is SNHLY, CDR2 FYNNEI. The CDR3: CTSSRTGIAGGSSYEQYF. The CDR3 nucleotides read TGTACCAGCAGTAGAACCGGAATAGCGGGAGGAAGCTCCTACGAGCAGTACTTC.